A selection of T cell receptor beta chains follows, all from one sample in a study of blood T cell repertoires in COVID-19. Sequencing was performed with immunoSEQ multiplex PCR; in TCRdb, only in-frame clones are kept and a portion is missing. This table has about 210,000 clones, about 83% appearing once. Sequenced input: peripheral blood. These receptors came from a woman in her forties or fifties with active or convalescent COVID-19. Both conserved end residues are part of each CDR3. D genes are given only for firm matches. Clone size is not always given. Where it is, it says once, few, many or a class for expanded clones.

clone_size	v_call	j_call	d_call	cdr3_nt	cdr3_aa
.	TRBV5-6	TRBJ1-2	TRBD1	TGTGCCAGCAGCCTAAGGGGGCTACTCTATGGCTACACCTTC	CASSLRGLLYGYTF
once	TRBV3-1/TRBV3-2	TRBJ1-3	.	TGTGCCAGCAGCCCACTGAACTCTGGAAACACCATATATTTT	CASSPLNSGNTIYF
once	TRBV9	TRBJ2-1	TRBD2	TGTGCCAGCAGCGTTGGTATGGCGGGAGGCTACAATGAGCAGTTCTTC	CASSVGMAGGYNEQFF
.	TRBV11-2	TRBJ1-4	TRBD1	TGTGCCAGCAGCGTCCGGGACAGGGGGCGCGGAGAAAAACTGTTTTTT	CASSVRDRGRGEKLFF
few	TRBV28	TRBJ2-7	TRBD2	TGTGCCAGCCTTAGGGACCTAGCGGGCTACGAGCAGTACTTC	CASLRDLAGYEQYF
.	TRBV18	TRBJ2-7	.	TGTGCCAGCTCACCCATTACTTACGAGCAGTACTTC	CASSPITYEQYF
few	TRBV19	TRBJ2-1	TRBD2	TGTGCCAGTAGTATAGTACTAGCGGTCTCCTACAATGAGCAGTTCTTC	CASSIVLAVSYNEQFF
.	TRBV7-9	TRBJ1-4	.	TGTGCCAGCAGCCTCTACAGTGCAACTAATGAAAAACTGTTTTTT	CASSLYSATNEKLFF
.	TRBV7-9	TRBJ2-7	TRBD1	TGTGCCAGCAGCCCCCGGACAGGGGGGTCCGAGCAGTACTTC	CASSPRTGGSEQYF
few	TRBV19	TRBJ1-5	.	TGTGCCAGTAGTAACCACAGGGAGGGTAGCAATCAGCCCCAGCATTTT	CASSNHREGSNQPQHF
.	TRBV19	TRBJ1-1	TRBD1	TGTGCCAGTAGTATAGTCCCGGGACAGGGGTGGAACACTGAAGCTTTCTTT	CASSIVPGQGWNTEAFF
.	TRBV27	TRBJ1-2	TRBD1	TGTGCCAGCAGTTTAGTGGGACAGGGTTCGTATGGCTACACCTTC	CASSLVGQGSYGYTF
.	TRBV24-1	TRBJ2-1	TRBD2	TGTGCTTCGAGCGGGAGCTCCTACAATGAGCAGTTCTTC	CASSGSSYNEQFF
.	TRBV12-3/TRBV12-4	TRBJ1-5	.	TGTGCCAGCAGTTGGGCAGACAATCAGCCCCAGCATTTT	CASSWADNQPQHF
.	TRBV7-2	TRBJ1-4	.	TGTGCCAGCAGCTTAGGGATCCGCGGGGAAAAACTGTTTTTT	CASSLGIRGEKLFF
many	TRBV2	TRBJ2-1	TRBD1	TGTGCCAGCACGACCGGGACAGCCCGCAATGAGCAGTTCTTC	CASTTGTARNEQFF
.	TRBV18	TRBJ1-2	.	TGTGCCAGCTCACCTTCCCCGGACAATTCTAACTATGGCTACACCTTC	CASSPSPDNSNYGYTF
.	TRBV28	TRBJ2-7	TRBD1	TGTGCCAGCAGTTTGCCGGGACAGGGACAACGCCAGTACTTC	CASSLPGQGQRQYF
many	TRBV9	TRBJ2-5	.	TGTGCCAGCAGCGCAGTCCAAGAGACCCAGTACTTC	CASSAVQETQYF
.	TRBV6-5	TRBJ1-4	.	TGTGCCAGCAGAGGTTCGGGTGGTGGAAATGAAAAACTGTTTTTT	CASRGSGGGNEKLFF
.	TRBV2	TRBJ2-1	TRBD2	TGTGCCACCTCGGGACTAGCGGACTACAATGAGCAGTTCTTC	CATSGLADYNEQFF
.	TRBV2	TRBJ1-4	.	TGTGCCAGCAGTGCAGGATCTGAAAAACTGTTTTTT	CASSAGSEKLFF
.	TRBV9	TRBJ2-1	.	TGTGCCAGCAGCGTAGCAGCGCGGCAGTTCTTC	CASSVAARQFF
.	TRBV2	TRBJ1-2	TRBD1	TGTGCCAGCTCGGGACAGGGCCACGGCTACACCTTC	CASSGQGHGYTF
.	TRBV7-9	TRBJ2-5	TRBD2	TGTGCCAGCAGCTTAGGGCTAGCGGGAAGCTTCCAAGAGACCCAGTACTTC	CASSLGLAGSFQETQYF
once	TRBV2	TRBJ2-1	.	TGTGCCAGCAGACGCGACACCTTTAACTACAATGAGCAGTTCTTC	CASRRDTFNYNEQFF